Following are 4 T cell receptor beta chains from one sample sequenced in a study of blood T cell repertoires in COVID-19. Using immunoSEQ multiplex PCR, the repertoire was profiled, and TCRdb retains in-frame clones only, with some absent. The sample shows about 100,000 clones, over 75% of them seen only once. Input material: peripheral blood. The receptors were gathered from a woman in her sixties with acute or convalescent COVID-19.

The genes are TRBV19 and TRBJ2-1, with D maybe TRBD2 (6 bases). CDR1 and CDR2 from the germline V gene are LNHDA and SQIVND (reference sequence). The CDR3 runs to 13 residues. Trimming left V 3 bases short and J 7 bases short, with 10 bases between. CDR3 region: CASSMIGGNEQFF. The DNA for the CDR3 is TGTGCCAGTAGTATGATCGGAGGGAATGAGCAGTTCTTC.

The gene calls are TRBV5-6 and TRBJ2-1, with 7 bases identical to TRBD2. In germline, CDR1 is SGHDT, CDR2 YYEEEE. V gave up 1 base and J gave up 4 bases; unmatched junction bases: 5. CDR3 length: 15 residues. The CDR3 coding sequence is TGTGCCAGCAGCTTGCGGCTGGGGGGGTACAATGAGCAGTTCTTC. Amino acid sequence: CASSLRLGGYNEQFF.

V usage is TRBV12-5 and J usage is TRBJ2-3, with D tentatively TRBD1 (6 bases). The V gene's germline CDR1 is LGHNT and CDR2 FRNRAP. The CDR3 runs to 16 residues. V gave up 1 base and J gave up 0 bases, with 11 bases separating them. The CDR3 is CASGLGQEPSTDTQYF. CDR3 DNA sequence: TGTGCTAGTGGTTTGGGACAGGAGCCTAGCACAGATACGCAGTATTTT.

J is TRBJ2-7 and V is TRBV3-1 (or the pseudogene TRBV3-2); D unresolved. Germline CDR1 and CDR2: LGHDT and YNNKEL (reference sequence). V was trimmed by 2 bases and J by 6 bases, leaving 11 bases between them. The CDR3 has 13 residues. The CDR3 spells CASSQSGKREQYF. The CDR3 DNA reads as TGTGCCAGCAGCCAAAGTGGAAAGCGCGAGCAGTACTTC.